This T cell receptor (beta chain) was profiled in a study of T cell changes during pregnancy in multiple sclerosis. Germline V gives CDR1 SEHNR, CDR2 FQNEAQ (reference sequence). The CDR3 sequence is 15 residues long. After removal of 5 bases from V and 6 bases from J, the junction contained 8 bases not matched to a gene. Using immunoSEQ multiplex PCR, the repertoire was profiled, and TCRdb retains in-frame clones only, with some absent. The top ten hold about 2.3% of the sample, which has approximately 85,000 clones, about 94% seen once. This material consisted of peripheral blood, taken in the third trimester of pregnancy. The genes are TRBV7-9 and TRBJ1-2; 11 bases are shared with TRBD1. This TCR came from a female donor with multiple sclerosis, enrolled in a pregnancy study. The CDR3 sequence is CASSESGTGGNGYTF. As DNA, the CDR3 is TGTGCCAGCAGCGAATCCGGGACAGGGGGAAATGGCTACACCTTC.